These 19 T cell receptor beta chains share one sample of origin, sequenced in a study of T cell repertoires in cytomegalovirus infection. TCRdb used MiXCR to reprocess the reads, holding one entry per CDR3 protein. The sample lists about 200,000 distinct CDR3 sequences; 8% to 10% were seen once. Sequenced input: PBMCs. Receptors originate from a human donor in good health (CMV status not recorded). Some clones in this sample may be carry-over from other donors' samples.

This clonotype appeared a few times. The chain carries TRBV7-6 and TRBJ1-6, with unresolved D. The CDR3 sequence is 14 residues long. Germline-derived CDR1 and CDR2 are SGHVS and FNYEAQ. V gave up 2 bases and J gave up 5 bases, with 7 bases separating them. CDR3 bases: TGTGCCAGCAGCTTATGGGTGGATAATTCACCCCTCCACTTT. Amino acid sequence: CASSLWVDNSPLHF.

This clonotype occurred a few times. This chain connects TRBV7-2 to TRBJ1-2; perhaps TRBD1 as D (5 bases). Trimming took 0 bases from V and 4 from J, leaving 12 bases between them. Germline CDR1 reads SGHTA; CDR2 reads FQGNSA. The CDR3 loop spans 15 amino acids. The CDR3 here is CTSSLARVQGYGYTF. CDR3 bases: TGTACCAGCAGCTTAGCTCGCGTTCAGGGCTATGGCTACACCTTC.

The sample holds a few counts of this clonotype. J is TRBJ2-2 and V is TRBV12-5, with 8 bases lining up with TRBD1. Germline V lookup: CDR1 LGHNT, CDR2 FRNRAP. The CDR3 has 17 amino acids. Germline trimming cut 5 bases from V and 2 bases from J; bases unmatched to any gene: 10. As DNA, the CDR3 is TGTGCTAGTGGTGGGACAGGTTCAATCGAAAACACCGGGGAGCTGTTTTTT. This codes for CASGGTGSIENTGELFF.

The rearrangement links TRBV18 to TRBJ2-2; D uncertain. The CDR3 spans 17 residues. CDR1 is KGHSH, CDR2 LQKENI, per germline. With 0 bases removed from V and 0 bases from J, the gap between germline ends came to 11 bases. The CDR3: CASSPPGGDPNTGELFF. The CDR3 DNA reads TGTGCCAGCTCACCACCGGGTGGAGACCCGAACACCGGGGAGCTGTTTTTT.

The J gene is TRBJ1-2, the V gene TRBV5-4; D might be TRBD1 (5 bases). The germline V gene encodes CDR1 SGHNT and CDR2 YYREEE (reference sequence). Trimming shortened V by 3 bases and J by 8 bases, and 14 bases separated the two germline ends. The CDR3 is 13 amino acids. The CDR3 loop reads CASSSGGPWGYTF. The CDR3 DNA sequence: TGTGCCAGCAGCTCCGGGGGACCTTGGGGCTACACCTTC.

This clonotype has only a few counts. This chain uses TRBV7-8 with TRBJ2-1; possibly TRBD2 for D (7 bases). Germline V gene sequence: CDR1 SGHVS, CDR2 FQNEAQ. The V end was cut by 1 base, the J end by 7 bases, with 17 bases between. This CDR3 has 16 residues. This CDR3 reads CASSLVGGAAQNEQFF. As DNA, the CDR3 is TGTGCCAGCAGCTTAGTGGGGGGGGCGGCACAGAATGAGCAGTTCTTC.

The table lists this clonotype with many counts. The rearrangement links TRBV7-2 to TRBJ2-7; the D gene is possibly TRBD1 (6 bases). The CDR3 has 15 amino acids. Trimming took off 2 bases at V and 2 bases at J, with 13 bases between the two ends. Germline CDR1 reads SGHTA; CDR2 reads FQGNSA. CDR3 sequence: CASSLRNDRTYEQYF. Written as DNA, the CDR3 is TGTGCCAGCAGCTTACGGAATGACAGGACCTACGAGCAGTACTTC.

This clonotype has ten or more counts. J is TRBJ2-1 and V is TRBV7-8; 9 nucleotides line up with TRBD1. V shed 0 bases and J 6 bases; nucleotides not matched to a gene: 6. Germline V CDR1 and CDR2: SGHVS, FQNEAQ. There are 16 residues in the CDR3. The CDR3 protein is CASSLAGGQGINEQFF. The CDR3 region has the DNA TGTGCCAGCAGCTTAGCCGGGGGACAGGGTATCAATGAGCAGTTCTTC.

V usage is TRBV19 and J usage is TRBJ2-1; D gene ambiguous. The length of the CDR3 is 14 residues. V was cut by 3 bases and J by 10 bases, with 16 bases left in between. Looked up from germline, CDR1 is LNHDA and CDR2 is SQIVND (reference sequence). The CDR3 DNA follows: TGTGCCAGTAGTATGTACAACCGTCCCTGGGAGCAGTTCTTC. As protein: CASSMYNRPWEQFF.

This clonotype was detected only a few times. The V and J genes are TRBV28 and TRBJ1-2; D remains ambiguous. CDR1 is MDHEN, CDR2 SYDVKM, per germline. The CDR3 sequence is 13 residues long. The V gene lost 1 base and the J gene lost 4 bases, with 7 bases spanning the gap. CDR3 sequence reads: CASSLLGSYGYTF. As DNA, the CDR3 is TGTGCCAGCAGTTTATTAGGTAGCTATGGCTACACCTTC.

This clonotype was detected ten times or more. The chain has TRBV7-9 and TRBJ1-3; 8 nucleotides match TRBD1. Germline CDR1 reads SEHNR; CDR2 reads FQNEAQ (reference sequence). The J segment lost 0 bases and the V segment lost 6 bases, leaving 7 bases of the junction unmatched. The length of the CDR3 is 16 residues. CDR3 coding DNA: TGTGCCAGCAGTGGTCAGGGGGCGAACTCTGGAAACACCATATATTTT. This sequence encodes CASSGQGANSGNTIYF.

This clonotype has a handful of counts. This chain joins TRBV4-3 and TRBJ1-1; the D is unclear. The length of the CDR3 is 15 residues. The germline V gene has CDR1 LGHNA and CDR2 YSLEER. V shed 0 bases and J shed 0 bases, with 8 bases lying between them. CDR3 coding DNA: TGCGCCAGCAGCCAAGAGCCCGTCCTGAACACTGAAGCTTTCTTT. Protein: CASSQEPVLNTEAFF.

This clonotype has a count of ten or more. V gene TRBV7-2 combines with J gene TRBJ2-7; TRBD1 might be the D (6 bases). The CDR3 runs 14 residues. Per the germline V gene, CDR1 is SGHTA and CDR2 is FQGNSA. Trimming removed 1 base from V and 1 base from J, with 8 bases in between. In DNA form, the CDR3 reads TGTGCCAGCAGCTTAGGGACAGATTCCTACGAGCAGTACTTC. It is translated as CASSLGTDSYEQYF.

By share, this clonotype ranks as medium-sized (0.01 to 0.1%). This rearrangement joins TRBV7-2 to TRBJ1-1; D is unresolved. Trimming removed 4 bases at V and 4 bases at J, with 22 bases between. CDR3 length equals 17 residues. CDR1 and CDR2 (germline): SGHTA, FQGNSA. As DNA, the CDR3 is TGTGCCAGCAGCTCCCGGCCCTTTACCCTGGAGGGCACTGAAGCTTTCTTT. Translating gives CASSSRPFTLEGTEAFF.

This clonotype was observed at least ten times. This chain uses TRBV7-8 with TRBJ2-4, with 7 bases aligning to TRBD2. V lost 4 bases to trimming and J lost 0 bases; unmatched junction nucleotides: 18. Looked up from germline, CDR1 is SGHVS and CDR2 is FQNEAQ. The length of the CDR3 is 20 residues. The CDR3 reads CASSSYGPSGPKLAKNIQYF. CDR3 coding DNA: TGTGCCAGCAGCTCCTACGGTCCTAGCGGTCCAAAGCTAGCCAAAAACATTCAGTACTTC.

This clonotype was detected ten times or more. Written as DNA, the CDR3 is TGTGCCAGCAGCGGACAGGGAGGAAACGAGCAGTACTTC. This codes for CASSGQGGNEQYF. V usage is TRBV7-2 and J usage is TRBJ2-7, with 8 bases aligning to TRBD1. The germline CDR1 and CDR2 sequences are SGHTA and FQGNSA. The CDR3 has 13 amino acids. The V segment lost 5 bases and the J segment 5 bases; nucleotides outside the gene matches: 5.

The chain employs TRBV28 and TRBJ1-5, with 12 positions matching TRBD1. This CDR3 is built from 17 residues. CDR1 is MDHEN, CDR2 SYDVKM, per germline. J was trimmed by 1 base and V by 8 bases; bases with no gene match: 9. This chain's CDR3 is CASRKGQGALSNQPQHF. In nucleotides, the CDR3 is TGTGCCAGCCGGAAGGGACAGGGGGCGTTGAGCAATCAGCCCCAGCATTTT. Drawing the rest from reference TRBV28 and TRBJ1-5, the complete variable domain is DVKVTQSSRYLVKRTGEKVFLECVQDMDHENMFWYRQDPGLGLRLIYFSYDVKMKEKGDIPEGYSVSREKKERFSLILESASTNQTSMYLCASRKGQGALSNQPQHFGDGTRLSIL.

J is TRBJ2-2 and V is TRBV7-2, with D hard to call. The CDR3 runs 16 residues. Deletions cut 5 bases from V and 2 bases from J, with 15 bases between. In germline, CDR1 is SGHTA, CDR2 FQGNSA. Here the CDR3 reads CASSPTSVLNTGELFF. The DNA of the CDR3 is TGTGCCAGCAGCCCTACGTCGGTTTTAAACACCGGGGAGCTGTTTTTT.

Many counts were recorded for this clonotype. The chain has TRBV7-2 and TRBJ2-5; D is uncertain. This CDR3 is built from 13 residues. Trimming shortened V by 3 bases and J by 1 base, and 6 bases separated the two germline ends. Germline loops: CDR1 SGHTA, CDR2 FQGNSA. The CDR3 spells CASSFGSQETQYF. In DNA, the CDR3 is TGTGCCAGCAGCTTCGGCAGCCAAGAGACCCAGTACTTC.